The 4 T cell receptor beta chains below come from one sample, sequenced in a study of cytomegalovirus exposure and HLA in healthy donors. The primer mix had 60 Vbeta and 13 Jbeta primers. Generated by immunoSEQ multiplex PCR, the TCRdb table keeps only in-frame clones and is missing some. This repertoire shows fewer than 200,000 clones, 75% to 85% found once; its top ten account for around 0.91%. Material: PBMCs. All receptors come from a girl aged 2 to 10 in good health and CMV-seropositive.

This clone has just a few counts. This rearrangement joins TRBV23-1 to TRBJ2-5, with TRBD1 matching 9 bases. TRBV23-1 is placed among ORFs of uncertain function. CDR3 length: 14 amino acids. V was clipped by 6 bases and J by 2 bases; unmatched bases: 4. The CDR3 nucleotides read TGCGCCAGCAGGCGGGACAGGGAGCAAGAGACCCAGTACTTC. Translating it yields CASRRDREQETQYF.

The chain couples TRBV10-3 to TRBJ1-1, with TRBD1 as a possible D gene (6 bases). CDR1 and CDR2 (germline): ENHRY, SYGVKD. The V end was cut by 4 bases, the J end by 8 bases, with 14 bases between. The CDR3 covers 13 residues. CDR3 protein: CAISGRGGAEAFF. The DNA for the CDR3 is TGTGCCATCAGTGGTAGGGGGGGCGCAGAAGCTTTCTTT.

This clone was counted between two and nine times. This sequence joins TRBV7-9 and TRBJ2-1; unclear D gene. Germline CDR1 is SEHNR and CDR2 is FQNEAQ (reference sequence). Deletions cut 1 base from V and 9 bases from J, with 4 bases between. The CDR3 is 11 amino acids. Here the CDR3 DNA reads TGTGCCAGCAGCTTAGGGGCTGAGCAGTTCTTC. Protein product: CASSLGAEQFF.

This clone was found a few times. The V call is TRBV6-1, the J call TRBJ1-4, with 7 nucleotides matching TRBD1. The length of the CDR3 is 14 residues. With 6 bases clipped from V and 5 bases from J, the junction kept 6 bases outside the gene matches. CDR1 is MNHNS, CDR2 SASEGT, per germline. The CDR3 DNA follows: TGTGCCAGCAGGGACAGGATCCCAAATGAAAAACTGTTTTTT. Translation: CASRDRIPNEKLFF.